One sample yielded the 6 T cell receptor beta chains listed below, sequenced in a study of T cells after somatic rescue of genetic block. The protocol was immunoSEQ multiplex PCR, while the TCRdb copy is restricted to in-frame clones and leaves out a portion. The sample has 60,000 to 75,000 clones, under 95% seen once; the top ten hold 2.5% to 3.5%. Sequenced material: peripheral blood mononuclear cells (PBMCs). Every receptor here comes from a man aged 40-49 years.

The CDR3 is CASSLVANPFHEQYF. DNA of the CDR3: TGTGCCAGCAGCTTGGTGGCGAATCCCTTTCACGAGCAGTACTTC. The chain links TRBV5-6 to TRBJ2-5; D gene unclear. Gene TRBJ2-7 matches the end of the DNA better, so the J call may be wrong. The CDR3 is 15 amino acids. Per the germline V gene, CDR1 is SGHDT and CDR2 is YYEEEE.

The chain joins TRBV28 to TRBJ1-2; TRBD1 is a possible D gene (5 bases). CDR3 size: 13 residues. V lost 5 bases, J lost 3 bases, and 10 bases lay in between. Germline V CDR1 and CDR2: MDHEN, SYDVKM. The CDR3 spells CASSVDRYYGYTF. CDR3 DNA: TGTGCCAGCAGTGTTGACAGATACTATGGCTACACCTTC.

V usage is TRBV29-1 and J usage is TRBJ2-1; D possibly matches TRBD1 or TRBD2 (5 bases each). From germline, CDR1 is SQVTM and CDR2 ANQGSEA. There are 14 residues in the CDR3. Trimming shortened V by 1 base and J by 7 bases, and 14 bases separated the two germline ends. CDR3 region: CSVEAVQGPNEQFF. CDR3 in DNA: TGCAGCGTTGAAGCTGTCCAGGGACCAAATGAGCAGTTCTTC.

The chain links TRBV5-1 to TRBJ1-1, with a tentative D call TRBD1 (5 bases). Per germline, CDR1 SGHRS and CDR2 YFSETQ. The ends were cut back, 0 bases at V and 1 base at J, with 7 bases in the middle. This CDR3 is 14 amino acids long. The CDR3 sequence is CASSLVTANTEAFF. The CDR3 nucleotides are TGCGCCAGCAGCTTGGTGACAGCGAACACTGAAGCTTTCTTT.

The CDR3 DNA follows: TGTGCCAGCAGCTCGGGGGGGAGCTCCTACAATGAGCAGTTCTTC. This encodes CASSSGGSSYNEQFF. The chain recombines TRBV7-6 with TRBJ2-1, with TRBD2 matching over 8 bases. The CDR3 loop spans 15 amino acids. The germline CDR1 and CDR2 sequences are SGHVS and FNYEAQ. Trimming at V came to 4 bases and at J to 0 bases, leaving 2 bases not matched to a gene.

The rearrangement links TRBV7-2 to TRBJ2-2; TRBD1 might be the D (6 bases). The CDR3 extends over 16 amino acids. The germline CDR1 and CDR2 sequences are SGHTA and FQGNSA. Trimming removed 0 bases at V and 6 bases at J, with 14 bases between. The CDR3 sequence is CASSLAVRGWAGELFF. The CDR3 DNA reads TGTGCCAGCAGCTTAGCGGTCAGGGGTTGGGCCGGGGAGCTGTTTTTT.